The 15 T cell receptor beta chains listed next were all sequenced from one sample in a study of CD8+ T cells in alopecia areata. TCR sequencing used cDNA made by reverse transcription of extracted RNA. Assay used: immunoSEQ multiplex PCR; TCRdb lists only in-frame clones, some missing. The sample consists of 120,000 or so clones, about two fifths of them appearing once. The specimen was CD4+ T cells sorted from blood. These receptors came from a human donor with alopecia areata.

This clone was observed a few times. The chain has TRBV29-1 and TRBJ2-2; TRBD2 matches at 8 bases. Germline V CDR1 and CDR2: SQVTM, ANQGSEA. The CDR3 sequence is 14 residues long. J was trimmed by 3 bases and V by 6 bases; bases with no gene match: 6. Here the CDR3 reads CSVAQREYTGELFF. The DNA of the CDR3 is TGCAGCGTAGCGCAGCGGGAGTACACCGGGGAGCTGTTTTTT.

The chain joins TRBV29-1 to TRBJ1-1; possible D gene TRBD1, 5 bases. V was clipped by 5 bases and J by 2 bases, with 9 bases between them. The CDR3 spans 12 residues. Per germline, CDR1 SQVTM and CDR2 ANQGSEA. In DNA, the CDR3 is TGCAGCGTTTCGACAGCTAACACTGAAGCTTTCTTT. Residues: CSVSTANTEAFF.

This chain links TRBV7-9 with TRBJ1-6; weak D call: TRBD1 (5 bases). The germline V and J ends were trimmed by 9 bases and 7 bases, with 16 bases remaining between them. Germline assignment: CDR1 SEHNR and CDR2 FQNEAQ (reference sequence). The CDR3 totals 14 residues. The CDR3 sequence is CASCPGTENSPLHF. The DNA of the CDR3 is TGTGCCAGTTGCCCAGGGACGGAGAATTCACCCCTCCACTTT.

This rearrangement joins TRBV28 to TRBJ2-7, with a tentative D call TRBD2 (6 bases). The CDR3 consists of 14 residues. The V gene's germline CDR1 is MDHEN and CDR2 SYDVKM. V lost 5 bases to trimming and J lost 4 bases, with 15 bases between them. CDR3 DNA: TGTGCCAGCAGTACTCCGGGACTGAAGTACGAGCAGTACTTC. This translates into CASSTPGLKYEQYF.

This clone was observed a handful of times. The CDR3 sequence is CASSAYGTGRYEQYF. The CDR3 bases are TGTGCCAGCAGTGCCTACGGGACAGGGAGGTACGAGCAGTACTTC. The V gene is TRBV6-5, the J gene TRBJ2-7, with 9 bases identical to TRBD1. Germline trimming cut 5 bases from V and 4 bases from J; bases unmatched to any gene: 9. The germline V gene encodes CDR1 MNHEY and CDR2 SVGAGI. The CDR3 is made up of 15 amino acids.

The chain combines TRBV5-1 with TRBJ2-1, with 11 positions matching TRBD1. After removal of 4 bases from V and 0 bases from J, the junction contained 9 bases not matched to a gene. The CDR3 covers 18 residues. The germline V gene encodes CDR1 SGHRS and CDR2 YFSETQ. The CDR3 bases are TGCGCCAGCAGCCCCGGACAGGGGGCGTCAAGCTCCTACAATGAGCAGTTCTTC. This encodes CASSPGQGASSSYNEQFF.

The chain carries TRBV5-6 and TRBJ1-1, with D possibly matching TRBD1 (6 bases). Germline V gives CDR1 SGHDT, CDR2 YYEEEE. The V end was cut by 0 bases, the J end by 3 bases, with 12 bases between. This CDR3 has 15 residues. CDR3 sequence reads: CASSLAGQLYTEAFF. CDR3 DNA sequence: TGTGCCAGCAGCTTGGCCGGACAGCTCTACACTGAAGCTTTCTTT.

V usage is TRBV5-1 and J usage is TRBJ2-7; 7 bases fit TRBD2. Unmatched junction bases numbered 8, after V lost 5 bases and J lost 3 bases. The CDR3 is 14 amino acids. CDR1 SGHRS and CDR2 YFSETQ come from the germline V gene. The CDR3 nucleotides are TGCGCCAGCAGGAAAGCGGGGTCCTTCTACGAGCAGTACTTC. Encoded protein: CASRKAGSFYEQYF.

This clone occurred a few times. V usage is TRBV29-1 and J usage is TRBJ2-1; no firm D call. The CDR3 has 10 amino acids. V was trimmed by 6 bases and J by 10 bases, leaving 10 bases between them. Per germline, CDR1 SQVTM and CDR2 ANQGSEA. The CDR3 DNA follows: TGCAGCGTACGCCAGATCGAGCAGTTCTTC. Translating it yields CSVRQIEQFF.

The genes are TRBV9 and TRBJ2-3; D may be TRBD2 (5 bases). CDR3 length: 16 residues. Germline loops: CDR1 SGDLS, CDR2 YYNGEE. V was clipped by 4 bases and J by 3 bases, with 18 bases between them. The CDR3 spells CASSPRIGIGTDTQYF. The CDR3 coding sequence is TGTGCCAGCAGCCCCCGAATCGGGATTGGGACAGATACGCAGTATTTT.

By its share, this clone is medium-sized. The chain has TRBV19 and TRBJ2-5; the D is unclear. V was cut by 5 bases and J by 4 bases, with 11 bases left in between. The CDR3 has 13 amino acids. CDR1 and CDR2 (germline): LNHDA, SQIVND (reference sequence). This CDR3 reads CASSADPGETQYF. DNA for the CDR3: TGTGCCAGTAGTGCTGACCCCGGAGAGACCCAGTACTTC.

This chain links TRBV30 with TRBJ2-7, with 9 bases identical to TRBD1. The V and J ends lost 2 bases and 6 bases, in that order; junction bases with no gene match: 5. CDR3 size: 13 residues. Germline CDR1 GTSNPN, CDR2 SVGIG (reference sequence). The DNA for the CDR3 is TGTGCCTGGAGTTCCGGGACAGGGTTCGAGCAGTACTTC. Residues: CAWSSGTGFEQYF.

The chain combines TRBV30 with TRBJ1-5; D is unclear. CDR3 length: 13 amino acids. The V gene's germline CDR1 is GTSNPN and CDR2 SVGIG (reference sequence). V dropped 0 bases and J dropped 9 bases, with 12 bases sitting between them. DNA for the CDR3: TGTGCCTGGAGTGTAAGCCCCTTGCGGCCCCAGCATTTT. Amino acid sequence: CAWSVSPLRPQHF.

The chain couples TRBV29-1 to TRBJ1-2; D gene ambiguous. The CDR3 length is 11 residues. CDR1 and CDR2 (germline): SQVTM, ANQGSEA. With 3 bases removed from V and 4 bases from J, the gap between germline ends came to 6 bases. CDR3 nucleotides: TGCAGCGTTGAGCGGGCCTATGGCTACACCTTC. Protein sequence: CSVERAYGYTF.

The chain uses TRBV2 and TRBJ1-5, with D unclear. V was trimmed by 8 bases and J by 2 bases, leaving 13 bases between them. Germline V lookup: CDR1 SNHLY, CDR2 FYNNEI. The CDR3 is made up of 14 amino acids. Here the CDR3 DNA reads TGTGCCAGCGCCTCAAGGAGCGGCAATCAGCCCCAGCATTTT. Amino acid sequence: CASASRSGNQPQHF.